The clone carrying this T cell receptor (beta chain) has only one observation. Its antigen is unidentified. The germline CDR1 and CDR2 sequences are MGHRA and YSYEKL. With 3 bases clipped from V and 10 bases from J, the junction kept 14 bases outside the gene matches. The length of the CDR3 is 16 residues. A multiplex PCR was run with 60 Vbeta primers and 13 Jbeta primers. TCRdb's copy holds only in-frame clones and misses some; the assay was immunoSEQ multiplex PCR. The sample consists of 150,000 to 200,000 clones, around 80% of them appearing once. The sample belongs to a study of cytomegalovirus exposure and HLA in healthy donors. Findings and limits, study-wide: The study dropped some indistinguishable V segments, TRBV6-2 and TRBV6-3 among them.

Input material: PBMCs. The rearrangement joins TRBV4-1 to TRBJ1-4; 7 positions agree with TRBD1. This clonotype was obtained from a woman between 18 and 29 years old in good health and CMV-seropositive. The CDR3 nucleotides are TGCGCCAGCAGCCAGATGGCCGGGACAGCGGGGGCAAAACTGTTTTTT. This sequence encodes CASSQMAGTAGAKLFF.